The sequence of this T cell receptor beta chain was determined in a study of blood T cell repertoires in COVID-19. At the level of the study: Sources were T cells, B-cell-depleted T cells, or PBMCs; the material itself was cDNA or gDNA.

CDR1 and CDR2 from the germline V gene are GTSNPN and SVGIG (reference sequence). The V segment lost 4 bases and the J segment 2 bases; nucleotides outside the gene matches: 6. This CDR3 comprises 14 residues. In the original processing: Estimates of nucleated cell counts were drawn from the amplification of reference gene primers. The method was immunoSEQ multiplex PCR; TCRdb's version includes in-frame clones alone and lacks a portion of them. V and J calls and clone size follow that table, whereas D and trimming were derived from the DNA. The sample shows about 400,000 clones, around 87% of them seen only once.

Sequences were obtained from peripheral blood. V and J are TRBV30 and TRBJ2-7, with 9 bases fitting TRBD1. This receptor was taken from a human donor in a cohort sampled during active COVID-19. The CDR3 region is CAWTRTGEAYEQYF. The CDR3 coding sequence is TGTGCCTGGACGAGGACAGGGGAGGCCTACGAGCAGTACTTC. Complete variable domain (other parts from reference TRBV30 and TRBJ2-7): SQTIHQWPATLVQPVGSPLSLECTVEGTSNPNLYWYRQAAGRGLQLLFYSVGIGQISSEVPQNLSASRPQDRQFILSSKKLLLSDSGFYLCAWTRTGEAYEQYFGPGTRLTVT.